Listed below are T cell receptor beta chains from one sample, sequenced in a study of immune evolution from preneoplasia to lung adenocarcinoma. TCRdb's copy holds only in-frame clones and misses some; the assay was immunoSEQ multiplex PCR. The sample consists of some 3,900 clones, around 80% of them appearing once. The sample taken for sequencing was FFPE lung adenocarcinoma in situ tissue. The origin of the receptors is a person between 60 and 80 years old with lung adenocarcinoma. Both conserved end residues are part of each CDR3. D genes are given only for firm matches. Size is stated for part of the rows, as once, few or many counts, or as a class when the clone is expanded.

J: TRBJ2-5; V: TRBV18; D: NA; size: NA; DNA: TGTGCCAGCTCACCGGGGACCGGGGAGACCCAGTACTTC; CDR3: CASSPGTGETQYF
J: TRBJ1-1; V: TRBV18; D: NA; size: NA; DNA: TGTGCCAGCTCACCAAGGGGGAAGAACACTGAAGCTTTCTTT; CDR3: CASSPRGKNTEAFF
J: TRBJ1-2; V: TRBV6-5; D: NA; size: NA; DNA: TGTGCCAGCAGACGTCCCGCTGGGGATAACTATGGCTACACCTTC; CDR3: CASRRPAGDNYGYTF
J: TRBJ2-5; V: TRBV7-2; D: NA; size: NA; DNA: TGTGCCAGCAGATCTACCGTAGGGACATTCGGGGAGACCCAGTACTTC; CDR3: CASRSTVGTFGETQYF
J: TRBJ2-5; V: TRBV7-9; D: NA; size: NA; DNA: TGTGCCAGCAGCAACCGGGACGGCTACCAAGAGACCCAGTACTTC; CDR3: CASSNRDGYQETQYF
J: TRBJ2-5; V: TRBV29-1; D: TRBD2; size: once; DNA: TGCAGCGCCCCATGGGGGGGGGAGACCCAGTACTTC; CDR3: CSAPWGGETQYF
J: TRBJ2-1; V: TRBV19; D: NA; size: NA; DNA: TGTGCCAGTAGACAGGGATCGGGGTACAATGAGCAGTTCTTC; CDR3: CASRQGSGYNEQFF
J: TRBJ2-7; V: TRBV30; D: NA; size: NA; DNA: TGTGCCTGGAGTTCCCATGGGGTTCCCTACGAGCAGTACTTC; CDR3: CAWSSHGVPYEQYF
J: TRBJ2-7; V: TRBV11-3; D: NA; size: NA; DNA: TGTGCCAGCAGCTCCACCCGGCAGGGCTACGAGCAGTACTTC; CDR3: CASSSTRQGYEQYF
J: TRBJ1-1; V: TRBV5-1; D: NA; size: NA; DNA: TGCGCCAGCAGCTTATGGGGAGAGAACACTGAAGCTTTCTTT; CDR3: CASSLWGENTEAFF
J: TRBJ2-5; V: TRBV5-6; D: NA; size: NA; DNA: TGTGCCAGCAGCCTTTCGGCTGGAGAGACCCAGTACTTC; CDR3: CASSLSAGETQYF
J: TRBJ2-1; V: TRBV12-5; D: TRBD2; size: NA; DNA: TGTGCTAGTGGTTTGGTACTAGGTGGGGGGGTCGATGAGCAGTTCTTC; CDR3: CASGLVLGGGVDEQFF
J: TRBJ2-3; V: TRBV18; D: NA; size: NA; DNA: TGTGCCAGCTCACCGACAGTCAGCACAGATACGCAGTATTTT; CDR3: CASSPTVSTDTQYF
J: TRBJ2-2; V: TRBV7-2; D: NA; size: NA; DNA: TGTGCCAGCAGCTTAGGGGCACAGGGATTCGGCACCGGGGAGCTGTTTTTT; CDR3: CASSLGAQGFGTGELFF
J: TRBJ2-7; V: TRBV28; D: NA; size: NA; DNA: TGTGCCAGCAGTCCTAGTTTTGGGCTCTACGAGCAGTACTTC; CDR3: CASSPSFGLYEQYF
J: TRBJ1-4; V: TRBV18; D: TRBD1; size: NA; DNA: TGTGCCAGCTCACCAGGGACAGCCGAAAAACTGTTTTTT; CDR3: CASSPGTAEKLFF
J: TRBJ1-1; V: TRBV5-1; D: NA; size: NA; DNA: TGCGCCAGCAGTTTACAGGGATCGAACACTGAAGCTTTCTTT; CDR3: CASSLQGSNTEAFF
J: TRBJ2-3; V: TRBV13; D: TRBD2; size: once; DNA: TGTGCCAGCAGCGTAGATACTAGCGGCCCAGATACGCAGTATTTT; CDR3: CASSVDTSGPDTQYF
J: TRBJ2-5; V: TRBV11-2; D: NA; size: NA; DNA: TGTGCCAGCAGCATCCAAGAGACCCAGTACTTC; CDR3: CASSIQETQYF
J: TRBJ2-5; V: TRBV9; D: NA; size: NA; DNA: TGTGCCAGCAGCGGCGACGGGAACAGCCAAGAGACCCAGTACTTC; CDR3: CASSGDGNSQETQYF
J: TRBJ2-3; V: TRBV5-1; D: NA; size: NA; DNA: TGCGCCAGCAGCCCTAAGGGAGATACGCAGTATTTT; CDR3: CASSPKGDTQYF
J: TRBJ2-5; V: TRBV7-1; D: NA; size: NA; DNA: TGTGCCAGCAGCTCCGTTACGGGACAACAAGAGACCCAGTACTTC; CDR3: CASSSVTGQQETQYF
J: TRBJ1-4; V: TRBV15; D: TRBD1; size: NA; DNA: TGTGCCACCAGCAGGGGGGACAGTGAAAAACTGTTTTTT; CDR3: CATSRGDSEKLFF
J: TRBJ1-2; V: TRBV15; D: TRBD1; size: NA; DNA: TGTGCCACCAGCACCGAGACAGGGGCGTATGGCTACACCTTC; CDR3: CATSTETGAYGYTF
J: TRBJ1-2; V: TRBV7-9; D: TRBD1; size: NA; DNA: TGTGCCAGCAGCCCGACAGGGATCCGGGGCTACACCTTC; CDR3: CASSPTGIRGYTF
J: TRBJ2-1; V: TRBV7-2; D: NA; size: once; DNA: TGTGCCAGCAGCTTATTAGGGATAGCAAGGAATGAGCAGTTCTTC; CDR3: CASSLLGIARNEQFF